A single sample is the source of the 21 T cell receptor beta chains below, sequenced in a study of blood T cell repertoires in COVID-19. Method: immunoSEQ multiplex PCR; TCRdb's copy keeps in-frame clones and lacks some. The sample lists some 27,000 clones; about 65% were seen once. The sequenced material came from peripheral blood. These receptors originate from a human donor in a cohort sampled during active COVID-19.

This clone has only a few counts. CDR3 bases: TGTGCCAGTACTCAGGGGGACAGCTACGAGCAGTACTTC. It is translated as CASTQGDSYEQYF. The chain combines TRBV19 with TRBJ2-7; 7 bases fit TRBD1. CDR3 length: 13 amino acids. V dropped 7 bases and J dropped 3; count of bases not matched to a gene: 6. CDR1 is LNHDA, CDR2 SQIVND, per germline (reference sequence).

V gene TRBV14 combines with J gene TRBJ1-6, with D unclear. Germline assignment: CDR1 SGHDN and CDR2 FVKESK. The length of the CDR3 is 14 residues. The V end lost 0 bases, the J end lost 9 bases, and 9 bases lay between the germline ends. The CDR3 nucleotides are TGTGCCAGCAGCCAAGAGGTTCGAGTTTCACCCCTCCACTTT. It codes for CASSQEVRVSPLHF.

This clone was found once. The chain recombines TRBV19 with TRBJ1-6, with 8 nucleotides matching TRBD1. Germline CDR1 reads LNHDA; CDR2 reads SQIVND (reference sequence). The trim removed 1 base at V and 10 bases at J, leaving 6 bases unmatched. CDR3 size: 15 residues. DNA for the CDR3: TGTGCCAGTAGTATAGGGGACAGGCGGGGATCACCCCTCCACTTT. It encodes CASSIGDRRGSPLHF.

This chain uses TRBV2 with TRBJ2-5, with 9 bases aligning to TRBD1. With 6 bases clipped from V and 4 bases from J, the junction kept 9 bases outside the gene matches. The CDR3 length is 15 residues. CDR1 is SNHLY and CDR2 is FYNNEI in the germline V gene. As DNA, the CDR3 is TGTGCCAGCAGCCAGGGGGGACAGGGAATAGAGACCCAGTACTTC. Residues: CASSQGGQGIETQYF.

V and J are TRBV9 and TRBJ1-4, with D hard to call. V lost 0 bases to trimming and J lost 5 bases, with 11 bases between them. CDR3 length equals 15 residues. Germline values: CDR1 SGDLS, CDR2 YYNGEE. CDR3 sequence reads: CASSVGAGSNEKLFF. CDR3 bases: TGTGCCAGCAGCGTAGGGGCAGGATCGAATGAAAAACTGTTTTTT.

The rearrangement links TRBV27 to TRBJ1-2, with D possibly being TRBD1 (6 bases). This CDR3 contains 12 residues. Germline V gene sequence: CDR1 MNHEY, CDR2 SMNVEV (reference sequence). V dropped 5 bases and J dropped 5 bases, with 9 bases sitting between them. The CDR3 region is CASSQQGYGYTF. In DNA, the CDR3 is TGTGCCAGCAGTCAACAGGGATATGGCTACACCTTC.

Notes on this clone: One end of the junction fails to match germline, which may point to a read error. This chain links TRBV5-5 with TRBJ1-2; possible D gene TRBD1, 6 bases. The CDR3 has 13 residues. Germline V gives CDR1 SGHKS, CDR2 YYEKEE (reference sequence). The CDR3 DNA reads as TGTGTCAGCAGCTGGGACACCAACTATGGCTACACCTTC. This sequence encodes CVSSWDTNYGYTF.

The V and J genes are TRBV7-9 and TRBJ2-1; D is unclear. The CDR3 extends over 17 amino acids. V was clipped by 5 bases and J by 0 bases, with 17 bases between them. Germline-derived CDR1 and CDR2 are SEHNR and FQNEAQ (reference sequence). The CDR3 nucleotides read TGTGCCAGCAGCCCGCCCCCTCGTGCGAGCTCCTACAATGAGCAGTTCTTC. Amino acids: CASSPPPRASSYNEQFF.

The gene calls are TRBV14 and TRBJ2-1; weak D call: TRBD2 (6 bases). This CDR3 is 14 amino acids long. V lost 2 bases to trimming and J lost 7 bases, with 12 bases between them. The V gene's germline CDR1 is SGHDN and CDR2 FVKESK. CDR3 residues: CASSQQLAMNEQFF. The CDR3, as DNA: TGTGCCAGCAGCCAACAACTAGCCATGAATGAGCAGTTCTTC.

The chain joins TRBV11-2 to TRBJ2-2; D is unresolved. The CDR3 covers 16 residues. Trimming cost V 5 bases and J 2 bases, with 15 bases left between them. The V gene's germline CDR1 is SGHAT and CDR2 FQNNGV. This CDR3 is CASSPASSLNTGELFF. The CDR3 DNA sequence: TGTGCCAGCAGCCCCGCCAGTAGCCTTAACACCGGGGAGCTGTTTTTT.

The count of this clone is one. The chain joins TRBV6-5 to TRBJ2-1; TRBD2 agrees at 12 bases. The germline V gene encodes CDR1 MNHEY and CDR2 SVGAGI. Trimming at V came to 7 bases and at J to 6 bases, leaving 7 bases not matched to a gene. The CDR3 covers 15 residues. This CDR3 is CASTPGLAGTNEQFF. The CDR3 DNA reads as TGTGCCAGCACCCCGGGACTAGCGGGTACCAATGAGCAGTTCTTC.

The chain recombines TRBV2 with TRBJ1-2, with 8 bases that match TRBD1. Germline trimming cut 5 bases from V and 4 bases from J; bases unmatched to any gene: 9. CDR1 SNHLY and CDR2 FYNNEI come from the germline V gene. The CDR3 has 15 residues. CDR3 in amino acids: CASSRSGQGGYGYTF. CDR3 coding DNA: TGTGCCAGCAGTCGTTCCGGACAGGGCGGCTATGGCTACACCTTC.

CDR3 bases: TGTGCCAGCAGTTACTCGCAGGGGGCGGGGGAGACCCAGTACTTC. It specifies CASSYSQGAGETQYF. The chain combines TRBV6-5 with TRBJ2-5; 8 bases map to TRBD1. Germline CDR1 reads MNHEY; CDR2 reads SVGAGI. The CDR3 is 15 residues long. J lost 5 bases, V lost 0 bases, and 5 bases had no gene match.

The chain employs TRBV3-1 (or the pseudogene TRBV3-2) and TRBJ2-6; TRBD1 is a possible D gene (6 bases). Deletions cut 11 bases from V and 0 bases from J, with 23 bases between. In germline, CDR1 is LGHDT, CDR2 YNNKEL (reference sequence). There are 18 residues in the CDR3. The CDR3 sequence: CASRQEASWPSGANVLTF. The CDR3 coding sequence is TGTGCCTCTAGACAGGAAGCTTCGTGGCCCTCTGGGGCCAACGTCCTGACTTTC.

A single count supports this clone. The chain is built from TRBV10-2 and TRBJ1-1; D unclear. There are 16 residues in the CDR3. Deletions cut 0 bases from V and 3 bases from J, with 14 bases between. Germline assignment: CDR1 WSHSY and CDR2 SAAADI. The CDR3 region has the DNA TGCGCCAGCAGTGAGTCGATGGGCAGTATAGACACTGAAGCTTTCTTT. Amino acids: CASSESMGSIDTEAFF.

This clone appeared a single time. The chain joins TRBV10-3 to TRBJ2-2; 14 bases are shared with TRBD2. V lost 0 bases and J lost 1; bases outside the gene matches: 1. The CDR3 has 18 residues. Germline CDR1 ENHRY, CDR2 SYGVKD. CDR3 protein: CAISESGTSGGNTGELFF. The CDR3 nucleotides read TGTGCCATCAGTGAGTCTGGGACTAGCGGGGGGAACACCGGGGAGCTGTTTTTT.

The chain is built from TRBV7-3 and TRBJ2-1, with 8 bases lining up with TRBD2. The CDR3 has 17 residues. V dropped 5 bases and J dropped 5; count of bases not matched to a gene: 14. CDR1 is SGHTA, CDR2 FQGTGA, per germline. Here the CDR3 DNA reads TGTGCCAGCAGCCCCATCGGTCCGGGAGGGCCCGACAATGAGCAGTTCTTC. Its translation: CASSPIGPGGPDNEQFF.

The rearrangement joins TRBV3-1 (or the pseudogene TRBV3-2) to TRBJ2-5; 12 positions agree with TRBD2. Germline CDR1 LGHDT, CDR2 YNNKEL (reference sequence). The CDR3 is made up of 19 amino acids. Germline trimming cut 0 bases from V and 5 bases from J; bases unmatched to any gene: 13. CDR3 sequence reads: CASSQDRSSGGAISETQYF. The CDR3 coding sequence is TGTGCCAGCAGCCAAGATAGGTCTAGCGGGGGGGCTATTTCGGAGACCCAGTACTTC.

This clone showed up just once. CDR3 loop: CASSQDSLGKLFF. DNA of the CDR3: TGTGCCAGCAGCCAGGACAGTCTGGGAAAACTGTTTTTT. The chain has TRBV7-2 and TRBJ1-4; maybe TRBD1 (6 bases). The CDR3 has 13 residues. The V and J ends lost 5 bases and 10 bases respectively, with 14 bases between them. CDR1 is SGHTA, CDR2 FQGNSA, per germline. The full variable domain, rest sourced from reference TRBV7-2 and TRBJ1-4, is GAGVSQSPSNKVTEKGKDVELRCDPISGHTALYWYRQSLGQGLEFLIYFQGNSAPDKSGLPSDRFSAERTGGSVSTLTIQRTQQEDSAVYLCASSQDSLGKLFFGSGTQLSVL.

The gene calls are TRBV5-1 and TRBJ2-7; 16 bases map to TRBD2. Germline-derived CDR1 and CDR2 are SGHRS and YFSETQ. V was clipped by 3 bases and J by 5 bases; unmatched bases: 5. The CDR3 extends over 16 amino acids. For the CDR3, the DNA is TGCGCCAGCAGCTACGGGACTAGCGGGGGGGCCAACGAGCAGTACTTC. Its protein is CASSYGTSGGANEQYF.

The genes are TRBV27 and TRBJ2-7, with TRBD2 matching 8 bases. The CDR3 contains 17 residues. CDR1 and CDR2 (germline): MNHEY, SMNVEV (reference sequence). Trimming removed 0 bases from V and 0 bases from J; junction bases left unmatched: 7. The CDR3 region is CASSLSVPGLVSYEQYF. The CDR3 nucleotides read TGTGCCAGCAGTTTATCGGTCCCGGGACTAGTCTCCTACGAGCAGTACTTC.